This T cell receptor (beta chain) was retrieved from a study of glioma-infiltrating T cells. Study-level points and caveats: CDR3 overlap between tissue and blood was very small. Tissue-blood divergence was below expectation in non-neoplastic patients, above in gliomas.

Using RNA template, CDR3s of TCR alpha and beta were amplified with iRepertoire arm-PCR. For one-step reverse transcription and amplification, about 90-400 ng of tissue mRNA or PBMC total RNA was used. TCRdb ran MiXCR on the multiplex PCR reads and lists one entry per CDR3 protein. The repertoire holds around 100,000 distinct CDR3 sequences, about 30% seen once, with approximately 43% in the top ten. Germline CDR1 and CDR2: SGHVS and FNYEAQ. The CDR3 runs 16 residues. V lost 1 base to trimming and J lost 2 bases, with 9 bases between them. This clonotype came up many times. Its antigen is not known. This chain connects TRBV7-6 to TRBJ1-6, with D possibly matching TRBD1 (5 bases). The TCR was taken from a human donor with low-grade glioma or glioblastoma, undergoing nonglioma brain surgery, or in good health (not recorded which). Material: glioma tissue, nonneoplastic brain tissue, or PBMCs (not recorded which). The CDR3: CASSLVETAYNSPLHF. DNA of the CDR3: TGTGCCAGCAGCTTAGTTGAGACAGCCTATAATTCACCCCTCCACTTT. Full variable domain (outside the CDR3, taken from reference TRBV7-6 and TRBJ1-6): GAGVSQSPRYKVTKRGQDVALRCDPISGHVSLYWYRQALGQGPEFLTYFNYEAQQDKSGLPNDRFSAERPEGSISTLTIQRTEQRDSAMYRCASSLVETAYNSPLHFGNGTRLTVT.